This T cell receptor (beta chain) appears in the sequencing data of a study of T cell repertoires in cytomegalovirus infection. Study-level results: Ex vivo responses were dominated by HLA-C-restricted CMV-specific TCR beta clonotypes. Adding up the frequency of public TCR beta families identified people who carried CMV plus the relevant HLA.

This CDR3 is built from 16 residues. TCRdb reprocessed the reads with MiXCR, giving one entry per CDR3 protein. This repertoire shows 650,000 to 900,000 distinct CDR3 sequences, 30% to 35% found once; its top ten account for 9.5% to 15%. Comments on this clonotype: What it binds is unknown. A read error may account for a junction end that differs from germline.

This material consisted of cultured CD8+ T cells from PBMCs, taken from culture after CMV antigen stimulation. This rearrangement joins TRBV12-3 or TRBV12-4 to TRBJ2-2; D is perhaps TRBD1 or TRBD2 (5 bases each). The clonotype comes from a human donor in good health (CMV status not recorded). Some clones in this sample may be carry-over from other donors' samples. DNA of the CDR3: TGTACCAGCAGTACCGGCCGAGGGGCGAACACCGGGGAGCTGTTTTTT. Translating gives CTSSTGRGANTGELFF.